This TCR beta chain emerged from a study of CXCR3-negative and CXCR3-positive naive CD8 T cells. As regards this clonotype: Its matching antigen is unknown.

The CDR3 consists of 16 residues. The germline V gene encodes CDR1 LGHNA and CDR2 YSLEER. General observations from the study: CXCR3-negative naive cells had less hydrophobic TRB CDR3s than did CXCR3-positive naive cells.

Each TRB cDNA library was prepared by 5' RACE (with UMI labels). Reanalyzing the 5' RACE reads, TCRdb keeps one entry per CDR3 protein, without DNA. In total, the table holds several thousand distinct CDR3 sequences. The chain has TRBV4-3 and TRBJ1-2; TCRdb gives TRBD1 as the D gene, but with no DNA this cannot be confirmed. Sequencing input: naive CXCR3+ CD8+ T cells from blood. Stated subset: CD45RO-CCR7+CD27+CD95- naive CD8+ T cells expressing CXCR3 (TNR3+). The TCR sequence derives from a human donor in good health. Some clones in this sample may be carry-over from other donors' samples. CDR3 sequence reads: CASSQDEGQGGHGYTF.